Below are 16 T cell receptor beta chains sequenced from a single sample in a study of blood T cell repertoires in COVID-19. The data were produced by immunoSEQ multiplex PCR, yet TCRdb's version contains in-frame clones alone and is incomplete. The sample has some 260,000 clones; around 89% are singletons. The specimen sequenced was peripheral blood. The source of these receptors is a woman aged 40 to 55 who had recovered from COVID-19.

The chain has TRBV4-3 and TRBJ2-6; a weak D match, TRBD2 (7 bases). V was pared by 3 bases and J by 0 bases, with 21 bases between. CDR1 and CDR2 (germline): LGHNA, YSLEER. The CDR3 totals 20 residues. The CDR3 coding sequence is TGCGCCAGCAGCCAGGGGGGGCGGGCGACCAAAAACTCTGGGGCCAACGTCCTGACTTTC. Its translation: CASSQGGRATKNSGANVLTF.

The V and J genes are TRBV18 and TRBJ1-2, with D hard to call. The CDR3 runs to 11 residues. Between the trimmed V and J ends, which lost 3 bases and 6 bases, there was a span of 5 bases. From germline, CDR1 is KGHSH and CDR2 LQKENI. The CDR3 reads CASSPQDGYTF. DNA for the CDR3: TGTGCCAGCTCACCCCAGGATGGCTACACCTTC.

This clone was detected once. CDR3 protein: CASRGGLAGGTGELFF. For the CDR3, the DNA is TGCGCCAGCAGAGGGGGACTAGCGGGGGGCACCGGGGAGCTGTTTTTT. J is TRBJ2-2 and V is TRBV10-2, with TRBD2 matching over 15 bases. The length of the CDR3 is 16 residues. CDR1 and CDR2 (germline): WSHSY, SAAADI. V gave up 6 bases and J gave up 4 bases; unmatched junction bases: 3.

CDR3: CASMVAGAPSYEQYF. CDR3 sequence (DNA): TGTGCCAGCATGGTTGCGGGAGCCCCCTCCTACGAGCAGTACTTC. The rearrangement uses TRBV2 and TRBJ2-7, with 7 bases lining up with TRBD2. The CDR3 runs 15 residues. Germline lookup yields CDR1 SNHLY and CDR2 FYNNEI. The ends lost 7 bases at V and 0 bases at J; junction bases unmatched: 9.

The chain joins TRBV19 to TRBJ1-5; a weak D match, TRBD1 (6 bases). The CDR3 runs 13 residues. In germline, CDR1 is LNHDA, CDR2 SQIVND (reference sequence). V lost 9 bases and J lost 1, with 10 bases in between. The chain's CDR3 is CASRDRSNQPQHF. The CDR3 nucleotides are TGTGCCAGCCGAGACAGGAGCAATCAGCCCCAGCATTTT.

V is TRBV19 and J is TRBJ2-6; D is possibly TRBD1 (6 bases). Looked up from germline, CDR1 is LNHDA and CDR2 is SQIVND (reference sequence). V lost 5 bases and J lost 4, with 12 bases in between. The CDR3 length is 15 residues. CDR3 sequence: CASSLAGVGANVLTF. CDR3 nucleotides: TGTGCCAGTAGTTTGGCAGGGGTCGGGGCCAACGTCCTGACTTTC.

V gene TRBV9 combines with J gene TRBJ1-1; D possibly corresponds to TRBD1 (5 bases). Trimming took off 2 bases at V and 3 bases at J, with 17 bases between the two ends. Germline V gene sequence: CDR1 SGDLS, CDR2 YYNGEE. The CDR3 runs 16 residues. Here the CDR3 reads CASSVGGAGRYTEAFF. For the CDR3, the DNA is TGTGCCAGCAGCGTGGGTGGGGCAGGGCGTTACACTGAAGCTTTCTTT.

The chain joins TRBV5-4 to TRBJ2-7, with 8 bases that match TRBD1. Germline V CDR1 and CDR2: SGHNT, YYREEE (reference sequence). The CDR3 loop spans 12 amino acids. With V trimmed by 3 bases and J by 6 bases, 2 bases remained unmatched. The CDR3 nucleotides are TGTGCCAGCAGCTCGGGACAGGTCGAGCAGTACTTC. It yields the protein CASSSGQVEQYF.

V usage is TRBV5-6 and J usage is TRBJ2-3; D is perhaps TRBD2 (7 bases). The CDR3 is made up of 14 amino acids. Trimming shortened V by 4 bases and J by 10 bases, and 19 bases separated the two germline ends. Germline V lookup: CDR1 SGHDT, CDR2 YYEEEE. The CDR3 loop is CASSPTRRGGAQYF. The CDR3 DNA is TGTGCCAGCAGCCCGACTCGCAGGGGAGGGGCGCAGTATTTT.

The chain joins TRBV29-1 to TRBJ2-1, with a tentative D call TRBD2 (5 bases). The V gene lost 7 bases and the J gene lost 3 bases, with 19 bases spanning the gap. Germline V gene data show CDR1 as SQVTM and CDR2 as ANQGSEA. CDR3 length equals 15 residues. CDR3 in DNA: TGCAGCGCCGCCACCCCCCGGGGTGGCTACAATGAGCAGTTCTTC. Translating gives CSAATPRGGYNEQFF.

This chain links TRBV7-9 with TRBJ1-5, with 9 bases that match TRBD1. Germline trimming cut 5 bases from V and 9 bases from J; bases unmatched to any gene: 8. Germline assignment: CDR1 SEHNR and CDR2 FQNEAQ (reference sequence). The CDR3 runs 14 residues. The CDR3 region is CASSRTGGGPPQHF. CDR3 DNA: TGTGCCAGCAGCCGCACAGGGGGCGGACCGCCCCAGCATTTT. The entire variable domain, with the rest obtained from reference TRBV7-9 and TRBJ1-5, is as follows: DTGVSQNPRHKITKRGQNVTFRCDPISEHNRLYWYRQTLGQGPEFLTYFQNEAQLEKSRLLSDRFSAERPKGSFSTLEIQRTEQGDSAMYLCASSRTGGGPPQHFGDGTRLSIL.

The V call is TRBV5-6, the J call TRBJ2-3; 14 nucleotides line up with TRBD2. The CDR3 consists of 16 residues. CDR1 is SGHDT and CDR2 is YYEEEE in the germline V gene. V was clipped by 1 base and J by 6 bases; unmatched bases: 4. CDR3 in DNA: TGTGCCAGCAGCTTGAGACTAGCGGGAGGGGCGGATACGCAGTATTTT. Translating it yields CASSLRLAGGADTQYF.

This chain connects TRBV6-5 to TRBJ1-1; D remains unclear. With 0 bases removed from V and 0 bases from J, the gap between germline ends came to 11 bases. This CDR3 contains 16 residues. Per germline, CDR1 MNHEY and CDR2 SVGAGI. CDR3 bases: TGTGCCAGCAGTTACTCGAGAGCGACCTTGAACACTGAAGCTTTCTTT. It translates to CASSYSRATLNTEAFF.

The chain is built from TRBV25-1 and TRBJ2-1; possible D gene TRBD2, 7 bases. The CDR3 runs to 15 residues. Trimming shortened V by 4 bases and J by 2 bases, and 12 bases separated the two germline ends. Germline V gene lookup returns CDR1 MGHDK and CDR2 SYGVNS. The CDR3 nucleotides are TGTGCCAGCAGTGGGGGGGCGGGAGCCTACAATGAGCAGTTCTTC. Its protein is CASSGGAGAYNEQFF. The variable domain in full, with the rest retrieved from reference TRBV25-1 and TRBJ2-1, is EADIYQTPRYLVIGTGKKITLECSQTMGHDKMYWYQQDPGMELHLIHYSYGVNSTEKGDLSSESTVSRIRTEHFPLTLESARPSHTSQYLCASSGGAGAYNEQFFGPGTRLTVL.

The V call is TRBV7-2, the J call TRBJ1-2; 8 bases fit TRBD1. Unmatched junction bases numbered 12, after V lost 0 bases and J lost 6 bases. The CDR3 sequence is 17 residues long. Germline V gives CDR1 SGHTA, CDR2 FQGNSA. CDR3 nucleotides: TGTGCCAGCAGCTTAGCTGGGCCGGCAGGGGGCTGGCATGGCTACACCTTC. Its protein product is CASSLAGPAGGWHGYTF.

The chain links TRBV5-4 to TRBJ1-2; no firm D call. V was trimmed by 2 bases and J by 6 bases, leaving 11 bases between them. Germline V gene data show CDR1 as SGHNT and CDR2 as YYREEE (reference sequence). CDR3 length: 13 amino acids. The CDR3 DNA sequence: TGTGCCAGCAGCTTACCACCACGGGATGGCTACACCTTC. It encodes CASSLPPRDGYTF. The full variable domain, with the rest looked up from reference TRBV5-4 and TRBJ1-2, is ETGVTQSPTHLIKTRGQQVTLRCSSQSGHNTVSWYQQALGQGPQFIFQYYREEENGRGNFPPRFSGLQFPNYSSELNVNALELDDSALYLCASSLPPRDGYTFGSGTRLTVV.